These T cell receptor beta chains were read from a single sample in a study of cytomegalovirus exposure and HLA in healthy donors. Data came from immunoSEQ multiplex PCR; TCRdb stores just in-frame clones and leaves some out. The sample records about 100,000 clones, approximately 78% being singletons. Sequences were obtained from PBMCs. The receptor set was obtained from a woman aged 60-75 years in good health and CMV-seronegative. Each CDR3 is given with its conserved first and last residue. The order of the fields is J gene, clone size, V gene, CDR3 length, D gene, CDR3 protein, CDR3 DNA. The D gene is left open where the match is weak. Some rows have no size entry. The others give once, few or many, or a class for an expanded clone.

J: TRBJ1-6
size: .
V: TRBV19
length: 15
D: .
CDR3: CASSTGDGVHSPLHF
DNA: TGTGCCAGTAGTACAGGGGATGGGGTACATTCACCCCTCCACTTT

J: TRBJ1-5
size: .
V: TRBV18
length: 12
D: .
CDR3: CASSPRDQPQHF
DNA: TGTGCCAGCTCACCACGAGATCAGCCCCAGCATTTT

J: TRBJ1-1
size: .
V: TRBV7-2
length: 13
D: TRBD1
CDR3: CASSFQGVTEAFF
DNA: TGTGCCAGCAGCTTTCAGGGGGTCACTGAAGCTTTCTTT

J: TRBJ2-7
size: few
V: TRBV11-2
length: 13
D: .
CDR3: CASSFPGGYEQYF
DNA: TGTGCCAGCAGCTTCCCCGGCGGCTACGAGCAGTACTTC

J: TRBJ1-6
size: once
V: TRBV5-6
length: 15
D: .
CDR3: CASSLLGPYNSPLHF
DNA: TGTGCCAGCAGCTTGTTGGGGCCTTATAATTCACCCCTCCACTTT

J: TRBJ2-3
size: .
V: TRBV7-2
length: 15
D: .
CDR3: CASSLAGAGRDTQYF
DNA: TGTGCCAGCAGCTTAGCAGGGGCTGGTAGAGATACGCAGTATTTT

J: TRBJ2-3
size: .
V: TRBV10-3
length: 15
D: TRBD1
CDR3: CAIRATGEVTDTQYF
DNA: TGTGCCATCAGAGCAACAGGGGAAGTAACGGATACGCAGTATTTT

J: TRBJ2-1
size: .
V: TRBV19
length: 13
D: .
CDR3: CASTPTTYNEQFF
DNA: TGTGCCAGTACCCCGACAACTTACAATGAGCAGTTCTTC

J: TRBJ2-1
size: .
V: TRBV5-1
length: 16
D: TRBD2
CDR3: CASSLGTSPELNEQFF
DNA: TGCGCCAGCAGCTTGGGGACTAGCCCGGAGCTGAATGAGCAGTTCTTC

J: TRBJ1-6
size: .
V: TRBV7-9
length: 12
D: .
CDR3: CASSFSNSPLHF
DNA: TGTGCCAGCAGCTTCTCTAATTCACCCCTCCACTTT

J: TRBJ2-7
size: .
V: TRBV6-1
length: 18
D: TRBD1
CDR3: CASSEWVAGGLRSYEQYF
DNA: TGTGCCAGCAGTGAATGGGTGGCAGGGGGCCTTCGCTCCTACGAGCAGTACTTC

J: TRBJ2-7
size: .
V: TRBV7-9
length: 14
D: .
CDR3: CASSSTGHTYEQYF
DNA: TGTGCCAGCAGCTCAACAGGGCACACCTACGAGCAGTACTTC

J: TRBJ2-1
size: once
V: TRBV27
length: 15
D: TRBD2
CDR3: CASSPPTGGPGEQFF
DNA: TGTGCCAGCAGTCCCCCGACGGGAGGGCCTGGTGAGCAGTTCTTC

J: TRBJ2-7
size: .
V: TRBV4-3
length: 15
D: .
CDR3: CASTPDRWSSYEQYF
DNA: TGCGCCAGCACCCCCGACAGGTGGTCCTCCTACGAGCAGTACTTC

J: TRBJ1-5
size: .
V: TRBV6-6
length: 13
D: .
CDR3: CASRSLGSQPQHF
DNA: TGTGCCAGCAGGAGCCTCGGGAGTCAGCCCCAGCATTTT

J: TRBJ1-2
size: .
V: TRBV9
length: 15
D: TRBD1
CDR3: CASSVAGTGTYGYTF
DNA: TGTGCCAGCAGCGTAGCCGGGACAGGAACCTATGGCTACACCTTC

J: TRBJ1-5
size: .
V: TRBV7-2
length: 15
D: .
CDR3: CASRLAGVSNQPQHF
DNA: TGTGCCAGCAGGTTAGCAGGAGTTAGCAATCAGCCCCAGCATTTT

J: TRBJ2-5
size: .
V: TRBV7-9
length: 15
D: TRBD2
CDR3: CASTHPRGGGETQYF
DNA: TGTGCCAGCACCCATCCACGCGGGGGAGGGGAGACCCAGTACTTC

J: TRBJ2-1
size: once
V: TRBV7-9
length: 18
D: .
CDR3: CASSLEPETRAYHNEQFF
DNA: TGTGCCAGCAGCCTAGAACCGGAAACTAGGGCCTACCACAATGAGCAGTTCTTC

J: TRBJ2-2
size: few
V: TRBV10-1
length: 14
D: TRBD1
CDR3: CASSPGQSTGELFF
DNA: TGCGCCAGCAGTCCGGGACAGAGTACCGGGGAGCTGTTTTTT

J: TRBJ1-2
size: .
V: TRBV5-4
length: 15
D: .
CDR3: CASSSTTGFSHGYTF
DNA: TGTGCCAGCAGCTCTACTACAGGGTTCTCTCATGGCTACACCTTC

J: TRBJ2-4
size: .
V: TRBV29-1
length: 13
D: .
CDR3: CSVEPLAKNIQYF
DNA: TGCAGCGTTGAACCACTAGCCAAAAACATTCAGTACTTC

J: TRBJ2-1
size: .
V: TRBV30
length: 13
D: TRBD2
CDR3: CAWGRTSGTREFF
DNA: TGTGCCTGGGGCCGGACTAGCGGGACTAGGGAGTTCTTC

J: TRBJ2-7
size: .
V: TRBV5-1
length: 14
D: TRBD2
CDR3: CASSDLAGAREQYF
DNA: TGCGCCAGCAGCGACCTAGCGGGAGCTAGGGAGCAGTACTTC

J: TRBJ2-7
size: once
V: TRBV28
length: 12
D: .
CDR3: CASSFPGSEQYF
DNA: TGTGCCAGCAGTTTCCCGGGGTCCGAGCAGTACTTC

J: TRBJ1-1
size: .
V: TRBV19
length: 17
D: TRBD1
CDR3: CASSIWQDDRGLTEAFF
DNA: TGTGCCAGTAGCATATGGCAGGATGACAGGGGGCTTACTGAAGCTTTCTTT

J: TRBJ1-4
size: once
V: TRBV11-2
length: 16
D: TRBD1
CDR3: CASSLARGQGMDKLFF
DNA: TGTGCCAGCAGCTTAGCCCGGGGACAGGGGATGGATAAACTGTTTTTT

J: TRBJ1-5
size: .
V: TRBV7-2
length: 16
D: TRBD1
CDR3: CASSLAGQGRNQPQHF
DNA: TGTGCCAGCAGCTTAGCGGGACAGGGGAGGAATCAGCCCCAGCATTTT

J: TRBJ2-7
size: .
V: TRBV29-1
length: 13
D: .
CDR3: CSALQGNGYEQYF
DNA: TGCAGCGCACTACAGGGTAACGGGTACGAGCAGTACTTC

J: TRBJ1-1
size: .
V: TRBV7-2
length: 13
D: .
CDR3: CASSLDSSTEAFF
DNA: TGTGCCAGCAGCCTTGACAGCTCCACTGAAGCTTTCTTT

J: TRBJ1-1
size: few
V: TRBV5-6
length: 14
D: .
CDR3: CASSFSGGYTEAFF
DNA: TGTGCCAGCAGCTTTTCCGGGGGGTACACTGAAGCTTTCTTT

J: TRBJ2-7
size: few
V: TRBV5-4
length: 18
D: TRBD2
CDR3: CASSPKGVLAGATYEQYF
DNA: TGTGCCAGCAGCCCCAAAGGGGTGCTAGCGGGTGCAACCTACGAGCAGTACTTC

J: TRBJ1-1
size: .
V: TRBV2
length: 13
D: .
CDR3: CASGYREDTEAFF
DNA: TGTGCCAGCGGGTACAGGGAAGACACTGAAGCTTTCTTT

J: TRBJ2-3
size: .
V: TRBV5-1
length: 14
D: TRBD2
CDR3: CASSQRLAGDTQYF
DNA: TGCGCCAGCAGCCAGAGACTAGCGGGAGATACGCAGTATTTT

J: TRBJ1-2
size: .
V: TRBV28
length: 13
D: .
CDR3: CASSSGVRGGYTF
DNA: TGTGCCAGCAGTTCAGGGGTTAGGGGTGGCTACACCTTC

J: TRBJ2-2
size: few
V: TRBV2
length: 13
D: .
CDR3: CASSPGGGGELFF
DNA: TGTGCCAGCTCTCCCGGGGGTGGCGGGGAGCTGTTTTTT

J: TRBJ2-5
size: once
V: TRBV6-6
length: 15
D: .
CDR3: CASSYSGLSSETQYF
DNA: TGTGCCAGCAGTTACTCGGGACTCAGCTCGGAGACCCAGTACTTC

J: TRBJ2-7
size: .
V: TRBV11-2
length: 16
D: TRBD1
CDR3: CASSLEGQGVVYEQYF
DNA: TGTGCCAGCAGCTTAGAGGGGCAGGGGGTAGTGTACGAGCAGTACTTC

J: TRBJ2-1
size: .
V: TRBV5-4
length: 15
D: .
CDR3: CASTPYIGATSEQFF
DNA: TGTGCCAGCACCCCCTACATAGGGGCTACAAGTGAGCAGTTCTTC

J: TRBJ2-7
size: .
V: TRBV28
length: 13
D: .
CDR3: CASTPPGNYEQYF
DNA: TGTGCCAGCACCCCCCCAGGTAACTACGAGCAGTACTTC

J: TRBJ1-2
size: .
V: TRBV5-6
length: 16
D: TRBD1
CDR3: CASSLLRQGENYGYTF
DNA: TGTGCCAGCAGCTTACTTAGACAGGGAGAAAACTATGGCTACACCTTC

J: TRBJ2-1
size: .
V: TRBV15
length: 15
D: .
CDR3: CATSRAAGDYNEQFF
DNA: TGTGCCACCAGCAGAGCGGCAGGGGACTACAATGAGCAGTTCTTC

J: TRBJ2-1
size: .
V: TRBV5-4
length: 15
D: .
CDR3: CASSLIGSSYNEQFF
DNA: TGTGCCAGCAGCCTCATCGGGAGCTCCTACAATGAGCAGTTCTTC

J: TRBJ1-1
size: .
V: TRBV9
length: 19
D: TRBD1
CDR3: CASSVAEAGTGFRDTEAFF
DNA: TGTGCCAGCAGCGTAGCTGAGGCCGGGACAGGTTTTCGTGACACTGAAGCTTTCTTT

J: TRBJ1-1
size: .
V: TRBV6-5
length: 13
D: .
CDR3: CASSYERDTEAFF
DNA: TGTGCCAGCAGTTACGAGAGGGACACTGAAGCTTTCTTT

J: TRBJ2-5
size: .
V: TRBV30
length: 13
D: TRBD1
CDR3: CACGQGWQETQYF
DNA: TGTGCCTGCGGACAGGGGTGGCAAGAGACCCAGTACTTC

J: TRBJ1-1
size: .
V: TRBV5-6
length: 15
D: .
CDR3: CASSLSEELNTEAFF
DNA: TGTGCCAGCAGCTTGAGCGAAGAACTGAACACTGAAGCTTTCTTT

J: TRBJ2-7
size: .
V: TRBV4-3
length: 15
D: .
CDR3: CASSQVGVGIYEQYF
DNA: TGCGCCAGCAGCCAAGTCGGGGTGGGCATTTACGAGCAGTACTTC

J: TRBJ2-2
size: .
V: TRBV5-1
length: 14
D: .
CDR3: CASSSGDGPGELFF
DNA: TGCGCCAGCAGCTCGGGGGACGGCCCCGGGGAGCTGTTTTTT

J: TRBJ2-7
size: .
V: TRBV4-1
length: 15
D: .
CDR3: CASSHFLGLSYEQYF
DNA: TGCGCCAGCAGCCATTTTCTAGGTCTCTCCTACGAGCAGTACTTC

J: TRBJ2-1
size: .
V: TRBV9
length: 15
D: TRBD1
CDR3: CASSVGQGAKREQFF
DNA: TGTGCCAGCAGCGTAGGGCAGGGGGCTAAAAGGGAGCAGTTCTTC